This T cell receptor (beta chain) was documented in a study of T cell changes during pregnancy in multiple sclerosis. This clone was seen a single time. Trimming cost V 5 bases and J 7 bases; bases outside gene matches: 15. In germline, CDR1 is LGHNT, CDR2 FRNRAP. The CDR3 extends over 17 amino acids. Measured with immunoSEQ multiplex PCR; TCRdb has only the in-frame clones, and not every one. The table shows more than 45,000 clones, with 88% occurring only once. Sequences were derived from CD4+ T cells from peripheral blood mononuclear cells, sampled in the second trimester of pregnancy. This sequence was found in a female donor with multiple sclerosis, enrolled in a pregnancy study. V and J are TRBV12-5 and TRBJ2-1; 9 bases fit TRBD1. For the CDR3, the DNA is TGTGCTAGTGGTCACGGAGGTGGACAGGGGATCAGGAATGAGCAGTTCTTC. Protein: CASGHGGGQGIRNEQFF.